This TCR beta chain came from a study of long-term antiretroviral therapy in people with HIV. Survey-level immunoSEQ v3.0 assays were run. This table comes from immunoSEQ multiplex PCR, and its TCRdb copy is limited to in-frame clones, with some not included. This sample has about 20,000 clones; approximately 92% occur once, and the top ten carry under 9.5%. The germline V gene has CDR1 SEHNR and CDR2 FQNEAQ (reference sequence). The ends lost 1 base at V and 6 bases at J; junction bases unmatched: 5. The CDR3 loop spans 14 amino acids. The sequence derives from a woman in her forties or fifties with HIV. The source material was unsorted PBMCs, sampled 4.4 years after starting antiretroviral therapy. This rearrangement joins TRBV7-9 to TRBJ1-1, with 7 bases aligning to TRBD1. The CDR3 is CASSLGRGLPEAFF. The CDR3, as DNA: TGTGCCAGCAGCTTAGGGAGGGGGCTCCCTGAAGCTTTCTTT.